The rows below give T cell receptor beta chains drawn from one sample of a study of T cells in localized non-small cell lung cancer. Profiling relied on immunoSEQ multiplex PCR, and the TCRdb table lists in-frame clones only, not all of them. Of over 45,000 clones in the sample, approximately 90% were seen once. The source material was peripheral blood, sampled before any cancer treatment. The origin of the receptors is a man aged 35 to 69 with stage I squamous cell lung carcinoma. The CDR3 runs from the conserved cysteine through the conserved F or W. A D gene is named only where the DNA matches it firmly. The size entry is marked missing in some rows and otherwise reads once, few, many or a size class.

abundance	d_gene	j_gene	v_gene	len	CDR3nt	CDR3aa
.	TRBD2	TRBJ2-1	TRBV10-3	17	TGTGCCATCAGTGAGTCGACGGGCGGGAGATCATACAATGAGCAGTTCTTC	CAISESTGGRSYNEQFF
.	TRBD2	TRBJ2-5	TRBV19	13	TGTGCCACGGGACTAGCGAACCAAGAGACCCAGTACTTC	CATGLANQETQYF
.	.	TRBJ2-1	TRBV9	15	TGTGCCAGCAGCGGAGGCCCCGGGTCCTACAATGAGCAGTTCTTC	CASSGGPGSYNEQFF
.	.	TRBJ2-5	TRBV29-1	14	TGCAGCGTTGATACGAGGCGGGGAGAGGGGACCCAGTACTTC	CSVDTRRGEGTQYF
.	.	TRBJ2-5	TRBV28	11	TGTGCCAGCAGTTTCTGGGAGACCCAGTACTTC	CASSFWETQYF
.	.	TRBJ1-1	TRBV30	14	TGTGCCTGGAACCAGGGTTTAGGGGCCACTGAAGCTTTCTTT	CAWNQGLGATEAFF
.	.	TRBJ2-5	TRBV6-5	16	.	CASSSSPGPSSETQYF
.	TRBD2	TRBJ2-5	TRBV10-2	18	TGCGCCAGCAGTGACCTAGGGCTAGCGGGAGGGGGGCCAGAGACCCAGTACTTC	CASSDLGLAGGGPETQYF
.	TRBD1	TRBJ1-5	TRBV4-1	13	TGCGCCAGCAGCCAAACAGGGGCTAGGACCCAGCATTTT	CASSQTGARTQHF
.	TRBD2	TRBJ2-1	TRBV19	14	TGTGCCAGTAGTATGGGACTAGCGGGAAATGAGCAGTTCTTC	CASSMGLAGNEQFF
.	.	TRBJ1-1	TRBV7-9	13	TGTGCCAGCAGCTTAGATTTAGCTGGTGAAGCTTTCTTT	CASSLDLAGEAFF
.	TRBD2	TRBJ2-5	TRBV28	15	TGTGCCAGCAGTTGGGGACTAGCGGGACCGAAGACCCAGTACTTC	CASSWGLAGPKTQYF
.	TRBD1	TRBJ1-1	TRBV19	14	TGTGCCAGTAGTACAGACAGGGGGAACACTGAAGCTTTCTTT	CASSTDRGNTEAFF
.	TRBD1	TRBJ1-1	TRBV6-5	14	TGTGCCAGCAGCCCTGGGGACAGGGTGATTGAAGCTTTCTTT	CASSPGDRVIEAFF
.	TRBD1	TRBJ1-5	TRBV5-4	14	TGTGCCAGCAGTGCGACAGGGGGAAGGCAGCCCCAGCATTTT	CASSATGGRQPQHF
.	.	TRBJ2-1	TRBV6-1	15	TGTGCCAGCAGTTCCCAGGTTCAATTCGGGGGTGAGCAGTTCTTC	CASSSQVQFGGEQFF
.	TRBD1	TRBJ1-1	TRBV5-1	13	TGCGCCAGCAGCTTGGGGGGACAGGGTGAAGCTTTCTTT	CASSLGGQGEAFF
.	TRBD2	TRBJ2-5	TRBV5-6	13	TGTGCCAGCAGCTTGCAGCGGGGAGAGACCCAGTACTTC	CASSLQRGETQYF
.	.	TRBJ2-7	TRBV28	13	TGTGCCAGCAGTTTCGGGAACTCCTACGAGCAGTACTTC	CASSFGNSYEQYF
.	.	TRBJ2-1	TRBV5-4	14	TGTGCCAGCAGATCGGGACTGACCGTGAGTGAGCAGTTCTTC	CASRSGLTVSEQFF
.	.	TRBJ2-5	TRBV7-2	11	TGTGCCAGCAGCTTAACGAGGACCCAGTACTTC	CASSLTRTQYF
.	.	TRBJ1-1	TRBV5-1	12	TGCGCCAGCAGCCAACAGGGAGGTCAAGCTTTCTTT	CASSQQGGQAFF
.	TRBD2	TRBJ2-3	TRBV9	16	TGTGCCAGCAGCGTTGAGACTAGCGACAGCACAGATACGCAGTATTTT	CASSVETSDSTDTQYF
.	.	TRBJ1-5	TRBV6-1	13	TGTGCCGGCTCTCAGGGTTTGAGGCAGCCCCAGCATTTT	CAGSQGLRQPQHF
.	.	TRBJ2-7	TRBV11-3	13	TGTGCCAGCAGCTTAATGTGGGGGTACGAGCAGTACTTC	CASSLMWGYEQYF
.	TRBD2	TRBJ2-7	TRBV4-3	15	TGCGCCAGCAGCCAACTTAGTAGCGGGAGTCGCGAGCAGTACTTC	CASSQLSSGSREQYF
.	.	TRBJ2-5	TRBV5-5	13	TGTGCCAGCAGCTCCTACTACCAAGAGACCCAGTACTTC	CASSSYYQETQYF
.	.	TRBJ2-1	TRBV4-1	19	TGCGCCAGCAGCGCCGGAGGGGGACATTCACTTAGCTCCTACAATGAGCAGTTCTTC	CASSAGGGHSLSSYNEQFF
.	.	TRBJ2-1	TRBV30	11	TGTGCCTGGAGTGACAAAAATGAGCAGTTCTTC	CAWSDKNEQFF
.	.	TRBJ2-7	TRBV27	15	TGTGCCAGCAGTTTAAAGGGTCCGAGCTCCTACGAGCAGTACTTC	CASSLKGPSSYEQYF
.	TRBD2	TRBJ2-7	TRBV11-2	14	TGTGCCAGCAGCCTTAGCGGGAGAACGAACGAGCAGTACTTC	CASSLSGRTNEQYF
.	TRBD2	TRBJ2-5	TRBV4-3	16	TGCGCCAGCAGCCAAGGACTAGCGGGAGACCAAGAGACCCAGTACTTC	CASSQGLAGDQETQYF
.	.	TRBJ2-1	TRBV28	15	TGTGCCAGCGGAAAACGCCAAGGGGGTTACAATGAGCAGTTCTTC	CASGKRQGGYNEQFF
.	.	TRBJ2-7	TRBV21-1	20	TGTGCCAGCAGCAACCGGGACAGGGCGGTGCGACAAATACAGATCTACGAGCAGTACTTC	CASSNRDRAVRQIQIYEQYF
.	.	TRBJ2-2	TRBV5-1	16	TGCGCCAGCAGCCCTTTGACACAGGGAAAAACCGGGGAGCTGTTTTTT	CASSPLTQGKTGELFF
.	.	TRBJ1-2	TRBV5-1	15	TGCGCCAGCAACAACCAGGACAGCGGTTCCTATGGCTACACCTTC	CASNNQDSGSYGYTF
once	.	TRBJ2-7	TRBV11-3	15	TGTGCCAGCAGCTTAGGGGCAGGGGAGGACTACGAGCAGTACTTC	CASSLGAGEDYEQYF
.	.	TRBJ1-5	TRBV30	13	TGTGCCTGTGCCGGGACATTCGGTCAGCCCCAGCATTTT	CACAGTFGQPQHF
.	TRBD2	TRBJ2-2	TRBV4-2	20	TGTGCCAGCAGCCGTCCCGGGACTAGCGGGAGTATCCATCCAACCGGGGAGCTGTTTTTT	CASSRPGTSGSIHPTGELFF
once	TRBD2	TRBJ2-1	TRBV7-2	16	TGTGCCAGCAGCTTAGCCGGGACTAGCGGGGGGAATGAGCAGTTCTTC	CASSLAGTSGGNEQFF
.	TRBD2	TRBJ2-1	TRBV28	17	TGTGCCAGCAGGGGACTAGCGGGGTGGAGCTCCTACAATGAGCAGTTCTTC	CASRGLAGWSSYNEQFF
.	.	TRBJ2-1	TRBV15	18	TGTGCCACCAGCAGAGATCTAATTCTTGGCCGGAAGTACAATGAGCAGTTCTTC	CATSRDLILGRKYNEQFF
once	TRBD1	TRBJ2-5	TRBV2	14	TGTGCCAGCGGCCTGACAGGGGTGCAAGAGACCCAGTACTTC	CASGLTGVQETQYF
.	.	TRBJ2-7	TRBV5-4	14	TGTGCCAGCAGCTTGTCGGCGACCGACTACGAGCAGTACTTC	CASSLSATDYEQYF
.	.	TRBJ1-5	TRBV7-8	13	TGTGCCAGCAGCCAAGGGATGAGTCAGCCCCAGCATTTT	CASSQGMSQPQHF
.	TRBD2	TRBJ2-3	TRBV11-2	16	TGTGCCAGCAGCCCCCGGACTAGCGGGACGGTAGATACGCAGTATTTT	CASSPRTSGTVDTQYF
once	TRBD1	TRBJ1-6	TRBV2	14	TGTGCCAGCAGTGAAGCGACAGGGGCTTCACCCCTCCACTTT	CASSEATGASPLHF
.	.	TRBJ1-1	TRBV7-2	15	TGTGCCAGCAGCTTAACTGGGCTCGCCAACACTGAAGCTTTCTTT	CASSLTGLANTEAFF
.	TRBD1	TRBJ2-1	TRBV7-2	14	TGTGCCAGCAGGGTTGACAGGGGGACGGCTGAACAGTTCTTC	CASRVDRGTAEQFF
.	TRBD1	TRBJ2-7	TRBV6-5	14	TGTGCCAGCAGTTCTCCGGGACAGGTCTACGAGCAGTACTTC	CASSSPGQVYEQYF
.	.	TRBJ2-1	TRBV28	15	TGTGCCAGCAGCTGGGGTGCTAGAGCATACAATGAGCAGTTCTTC	CASSWGARAYNEQFF
.	.	TRBJ2-2	TRBV19	15	TGTGCCAGTAGTCCGATTTTAGGGGTCACCGGGGAGCTGTTTTTT	CASSPILGVTGELFF
.	.	TRBJ2-2	TRBV29-1	14	TGCAGCGTTGAAGGTCCGGTCTCCACCGGGGAGCTGTTTTTT	CSVEGPVSTGELFF
.	TRBD2	TRBJ2-7	TRBV18	16	TGTGCCAGCTCACCACCCTCCGGGGGGGGAGGAGGCGAGCAGTACTTC	CASSPPSGGGGGEQYF
.	.	TRBJ2-1	TRBV5-1	17	TGCGCCAGCAGCTTGACCTCGTCGGGACTTCATGGTAATGAGCAGTTCTTC	CASSLTSSGLHGNEQFF
.	.	TRBJ1-3	TRBV6-5	12	TGTGCCAGCAGGGGCCTTGGAAACACCATATATTTT	CASRGLGNTIYF
.	.	TRBJ1-2	TRBV27	15	TGTGCCAGCAGTTTATCGATAGGGGGAAACTATGGCTACACCTTC	CASSLSIGGNYGYTF
.	.	TRBJ1-2	TRBV5-1	11	TGCGCCAGCAGCGCTGAATCCTCTCTCACCTTC	CASSAESSLTF
.	.	TRBJ2-3	TRBV9	15	TGTGCCAGCAGCGTAGACAGCGGGAGCACAGATACGCAGTATTTT	CASSVDSGSTDTQYF
.	TRBD1	TRBJ1-6	TRBV5-1	15	TGCGCCAGCAGCAGACCGGACAGGGCACTGTCACCCCTCCACTTT	CASSRPDRALSPLHF